A single sample gave rise to the 13 T cell receptor beta chains below, sequenced in a study of T cells in localized non-small cell lung cancer. TCRdb's copy holds only in-frame clones and misses some; the assay was immunoSEQ multiplex PCR. The sample lists tens of thousands of clones; over 70% were seen once. Sequenced material: peripheral blood, taken before any cancer treatment. These receptor sequences come from a man between 35 and 75 years old with stage III squamous cell lung carcinoma.

The chain is built from TRBV6-6 and TRBJ2-4; D gene ambiguous. The CDR3 sequence is 14 residues long. Germline V gene data show CDR1 as MNHNY and CDR2 as SVGAGI (reference sequence). Trimming removed 8 bases at V and 0 bases at J, with 11 bases between. The CDR3 loop is CASSREIAKNIQYF. The CDR3 nucleotides are TGTGCCAGCTCCCGCGAGATAGCCAAAAACATTCAGTACTTC.

V and J are TRBV9 and TRBJ1-2; 10 nucleotides line up with TRBD1. This CDR3 is built from 15 residues. The germline gives CDR1 SGDLS, CDR2 YYNGEE. Trimming at V came to 6 bases and at J to 3 bases, leaving 8 bases not matched to a gene. CDR3 in DNA: TGTGCCAGCACGACCGGGACAGGGGTTTACTATGGCTACACCTTC. Translation gives CASTTGTGVYYGYTF.

The rearrangement links TRBV19 to TRBJ1-2; D gene ambiguous. Germline CDR1 is LNHDA and CDR2 is SQIVND (reference sequence). The CDR3 is 11 amino acids. Trimming pared 8 bases from V and 3 bases from J, leaving 7 bases between. The CDR3 DNA reads as TGTGCCAGTCTATGGGACTATGGCTACACCTTC. Residues: CASLWDYGYTF.

In this sample, this clone turned up a few times. V is TRBV6-1 and J is TRBJ1-6; unclear D gene. V lost 6 bases and J 9 bases, leaving 12 bases between the germline ends. The CDR3 is 13 amino acids. Germline CDR1 is MNHNS and CDR2 is SASEGT. In nucleotides, the CDR3 is TGTGCCAGCAGCTTGGATGAATTTTCACCCCTCCACTTT. Residues: CASSLDEFSPLHF.

The chain has TRBV6-1 and TRBJ1-2, with a weak D call TRBD1 (5 bases). The length of the CDR3 is 15 residues. Germline CDR1 MNHNS, CDR2 SASEGT. The V gene lost 3 bases and the J gene lost 4 bases, with 15 bases spanning the gap. CDR3 sequence: CASSDRQPRGYGYTF. The CDR3 DNA reads as TGTGCCAGCAGTGACCGACAGCCACGGGGCTATGGCTACACCTTC.

This chain connects TRBV18 to TRBJ2-1; TRBD2 matches 11 bases. Per germline, CDR1 KGHSH and CDR2 LQKENI. The CDR3 totals 15 residues. Germline trimming cut 3 bases from V and 7 bases from J; bases unmatched to any gene: 5. The CDR3 nucleotides are TGTGCCAGCTCACCGGAAATAGCGGGAGGGAATGAGCAGTTCTTC. Its translation: CASSPEIAGGNEQFF.

This chain connects TRBV2 to TRBJ2-7; weak D call: TRBD2 (6 bases). The V and J ends lost 4 bases and 1 base respectively, with 8 bases between them. CDR1 is SNHLY, CDR2 FYNNEI, per germline. The CDR3 contains 13 residues. Written as DNA, the CDR3 is TGTGCCAGCAGTGGGGGGAGGTCCTACGAGCAGTACTTC. The encoded protein is CASSGGRSYEQYF.

This clone was detected a few times. J is TRBJ1-1 and V is TRBV27; no definite D call. CDR3 length: 11 amino acids. Germline lookup yields CDR1 MNHEY and CDR2 SMNVEV (reference sequence). The V end lost 3 bases, the J end lost 9 bases, and 8 bases lay between the germline ends. The chain's CDR3 is CASSFEGKAFF. The CDR3, as DNA: TGTGCCAGCAGTTTTGAGGGTAAAGCTTTCTTT.

The V and J genes are TRBV5-1 and TRBJ2-3; 9 bases align to TRBD1. CDR3 length: 15 amino acids. V lost 5 bases and J lost 3; bases outside the gene matches: 7. CDR1 and CDR2 from the germline V gene are SGHRS and YFSETQ. The DNA of the CDR3 is TGCGCCAGCAGGGGGGGACAGGGCACAACAGATACGCAGTATTTT. Translating gives CASRGGQGTTDTQYF.

The chain carries TRBV9 and TRBJ2-3, with TRBD2 identical over 8 bases. The CDR3 sequence is 18 residues long. CDR1 and CDR2 from the germline V gene are SGDLS and YYNGEE. The ends lost 4 bases at V and 3 bases at J; junction bases unmatched: 16. The CDR3 loop reads CASSTSPVRSGSTDTQYF. The CDR3 DNA reads TGTGCCAGCAGCACCTCCCCGGTGAGAAGCGGGAGTACAGATACGCAGTATTTT.

This clone was seen just once. CDR3 protein: CASSREEATNEKLFF. CDR3 coding DNA: TGTGCCAGCAGCCGCGAAGAAGCAACTAATGAAAAACTGTTTTTT. The chain uses TRBV27 and TRBJ1-4; D gene uncertain. CDR3 length: 15 amino acids. Germline V lookup: CDR1 MNHEY, CDR2 SMNVEV (reference sequence). The ends were cut back, 6 bases at V and 0 bases at J, with 11 bases in the middle.

This chain links TRBV18 with TRBJ1-1, with D possibly matching TRBD1 (5 bases). From germline, CDR1 is KGHSH and CDR2 LQKENI. This CDR3 is 15 amino acids long. The germline V and J ends were trimmed by 1 base and 6 bases, with 15 bases remaining between them. As DNA, the CDR3 is TGTGCCAGCTCACCACGGCAGGGAGATTATGCTGAAGCTTTCTTT. Encoded protein: CASSPRQGDYAEAFF.

The chain carries TRBV15 and TRBJ2-1; 15 nucleotides agree with TRBD2. The CDR3 extends over 20 amino acids. The trim removed 1 base at V and 0 bases at J, leaving 7 bases unmatched. Germline values: CDR1 LNHNV, CDR2 YYDKDF (reference sequence). The CDR3: CATSRGSGLAGGSSYNEQFF. DNA of the CDR3: TGTGCCACCAGCAGAGGTTCAGGACTAGCGGGGGGGAGCTCCTACAATGAGCAGTTCTTC.